The present TCR beta chain was sequenced within a study of early T cells in non-severe SARS-CoV-2 infection. At the level of the study: Sequenced material consisted of bulk RNA (from unsorted whole blood), and chains were unpaired.

The TCR library protocol was used to attach unique molecular identifiers. These identifiers were attached to individual cDNA molecules. TCRdb processed the 5' RACE reads anew with MiXCR; each CDR3 protein has one entry. The table records some 71,000 distinct CDR3 sequences, 9% to 10% of them present only once. J was trimmed by 6 bases and V by 5 bases; bases with no gene match: 10. CDR3 size: 14 residues. Germline values: CDR1 SGHVS, CDR2 FQNEAQ. This clonotype was recorded many times. The chain couples TRBV7-8 to TRBJ2-7, with 7 bases that match TRBD2. The specimen comprised whole blood, sampled at baseline. This receptor was identified in an adult who was a healthcare worker with PCR-confirmed SARS-CoV-2 infection or an uninfected control (not recorded which). In nucleotides, the CDR3 is TGTGCCAGCAGCCCAGCTAGCTGGGGGGGCGAGCAGTACTTC. It translates to CASSPASWGGEQYF.